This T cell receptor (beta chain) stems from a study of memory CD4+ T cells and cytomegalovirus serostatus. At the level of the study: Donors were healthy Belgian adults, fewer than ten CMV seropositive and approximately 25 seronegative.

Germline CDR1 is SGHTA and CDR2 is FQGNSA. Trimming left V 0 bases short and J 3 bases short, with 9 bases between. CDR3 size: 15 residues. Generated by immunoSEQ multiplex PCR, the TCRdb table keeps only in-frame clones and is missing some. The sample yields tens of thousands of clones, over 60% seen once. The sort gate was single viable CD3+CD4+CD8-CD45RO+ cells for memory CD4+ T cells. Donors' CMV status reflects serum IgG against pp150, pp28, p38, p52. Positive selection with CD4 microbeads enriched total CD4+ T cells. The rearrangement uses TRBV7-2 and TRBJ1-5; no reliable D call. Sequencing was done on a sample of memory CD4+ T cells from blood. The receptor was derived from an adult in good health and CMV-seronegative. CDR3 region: CASSLAPPLNQPQHF. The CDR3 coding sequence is TGTGCCAGCAGCTTAGCGCCCCCCCTCAATCAGCCCCAGCATTTT.